One T cell receptor beta chain is described in this entry. The antigen is unknown. The sample belongs to a study of cytomegalovirus exposure and HLA in healthy donors. Data came from immunoSEQ multiplex PCR; TCRdb stores just in-frame clones and leaves some out. This sample has approximately 65,000 clones, with approximately 97% found just once. Notes on the study in general: Associated with cytomegalovirus, according to the listing, were 150 to 200 TCR beta chains. Reports described diagnosis of cytomegalovirus status by the classifier as highly specific and sensitive. TCR clusters originating in the first cohort tended to co-occur in the 120 validation repertoires, according to a later analysis.

V shed 6 bases and J 4 bases; nucleotides not matched to a gene: 5. Germline V lookup: CDR1 MDHEN, CDR2 SYDVKM. This CDR3 is built from 13 residues. Sequencing was performed on PBMCs. The sequence derives from a young man in good health and CMV-seronegative. This chain connects TRBV28 to TRBJ1-2, with 7 bases lining up with TRBD1. The CDR3 DNA sequence: TGTGCCAGCAGCAGGGACAGCAGCTATGGCTACACCTTC. Its translation is CASSRDSSYGYTF.